This T cell receptor (beta chain) was retrieved from a study of T cell responses to AZD1222 COVID-19 vaccine. V lost 0 bases, J lost 7 bases, and 3 bases lay in between. The CDR3 runs to 12 residues. Germline loops: CDR1 LGHDT, CDR2 YNNKEL (reference sequence). Libraries were prepared by immunoSEQ multiplex PCR; TCRdb keeps only in-frame clonotypes and omits some of them. The sample consists of roughly 50,000 clones, 89% of them appearing once. The chain recombines TRBV3-1 (or the pseudogene TRBV3-2) with TRBJ1-4; D unresolved. The receptor comes from an adult who received the AZD1222 COVID-19 vaccine. This specimen was peripheral blood, taken 28 days after the second AZD1222 dose. The CDR3 sequence is CASSQEGEKLFF. DNA for the CDR3: TGTGCCAGCAGCCAAGAGGGTGAAAAACTGTTTTTT.